What follows describes a single T cell receptor (beta chain). What antigen it recognizes has not been identified. No qualities accompany the bases; no much larger clone lies one base away. This specimen belongs to a study of T cell changes during pregnancy in multiple sclerosis (dated by TCRdb to about 2019). The study in broad terms: Changes in the T cell repertoire over the course of pregnancy were examined in this study in women with multiple sclerosis.

Library method: the immunoSEQ multiplex PCR assay. Here the immuneACCESS table is served through TCRdb, limited to in-frame sequences with V and J called. Missing clones are a known gap in these copies; in checked studies unresolved V genes cover under half, and the rest lacks a known reason. Within this sample are roughly 90,000 clones, with 91% of them counted one time only. The ten largest account for 0.9% to 0.95% of the sample. The CDR3 goes from the cysteine to the phenylalanine over 13 residues. CDR3 DNA only is kept here, 39 bases in frame from base 1. The germline V gene (reference sequence) supplies CDR1 LNHDA and CDR2 SQIVND. Trimming removed 3 bases from V and 9 bases from J, leaving 15 bases between the germline ends.

The starting material was peripheral blood, obtained before pregnancy. The sequence joins TRBV19 to TRBJ2-7; the best D guess is TRBD2, with 5 bases matching. This TCR derives from a female donor with multiple sclerosis, enrolled in a pregnancy study. The bases read TGTGCCAGTAGTATCGACGCGATCGCGGGGCAGTACTTC. Translated, it gives CASSIDAIAGQYF.